The table lists the clone carrying this TCR beta chain with a few counts. Its antigen is as yet unknown. The sample originates from a study of Ad26.COV2.S vaccination and SARS-CoV-2 variants. Study-level information: Trial arm assignment for the donor was COV1001 Ad26.COV2.S.

Treatment reported: around 19 received Ad26.COV2.S at low or high dose, single or two shots; several received placebo; per-sample allocation not given. Sample collection was performed on day 63 after the first vaccine or placebo injection. Adults aged 18-55 years in Boston included the donor. The data were produced by immunoSEQ multiplex PCR, yet TCRdb's version contains in-frame clones alone and is incomplete. The profile shows about 350,000 clones, approximately 86% of them singletons. Study findings and constraints: Relative to placebo recipients, vaccine recipients exhibited elevated spike-specific TCR breadth.

The germline V and J ends were trimmed by 4 bases and 4 bases, with 12 bases remaining between them. This CDR3 region has 14 residues. Germline lookup yields CDR1 SGHDT and CDR2 YYEEEE. The source of this sequence is a person aged 18-65 years who received the Ad26.COV2.S COVID-19 vaccine or a placebo. Sample: peripheral blood, taken in a trial of Ad26.COV2.S vaccine versus placebo. This chain uses TRBV5-6 with TRBJ1-5; D gene ambiguous. Written as DNA, the CDR3 is TGTGCCAGCAGCGAGGCCCACCGAAATCAGCCCCAGCATTTT. This sequence encodes CASSEAHRNQPQHF.